These 26 T cell receptor beta chains originate from one sample sequenced in a study of T cell responses to AZD1222 COVID-19 vaccine. Repertoires were generated with immunoSEQ multiplex PCR, while TCRdb's copy carries only in-frame clones and drops some. Of 100,000 or so clones listed, about 94% were seen once; the top ten hold roughly 3.1%. Specimen: peripheral blood, collected 28 days after the second AZD1222 dose. The receptor set was obtained from an adult who received the AZD1222 COVID-19 vaccine.

The V call is TRBV6-6, the J call TRBJ1-5; D not certain. The CDR3 extends over 13 amino acids. V lost 5 bases, J lost 0 bases, and 5 bases lay in between. Germline loops: CDR1 MNHNY, CDR2 SVGAGI (reference sequence). The CDR3 region is CASSPNSNQPQHF. The CDR3 DNA is TGTGCCAGCAGTCCAAATAGCAATCAGCCCCAGCATTTT.

The J gene is TRBJ1-5, the V gene TRBV3-1 (or the pseudogene TRBV3-2), with 10 bases aligning to TRBD1. Trimming at V came to 4 bases and at J to 7 bases, leaving 4 bases not matched to a gene. Germline values: CDR1 LGHDT, CDR2 YNNKEL (reference sequence). The CDR3 totals 14 residues. The DNA of the CDR3 is TGTGCCAGCAGCCCCGGACAGGGGGAGCAGCCCCAGCATTTT. Residues: CASSPGQGEQPQHF.

This sequence joins TRBV19 and TRBJ1-1; 9 nucleotides line up with TRBD1. The CDR3 spans 15 residues. J gave up 5 bases and V 5 bases, and 9 bases lay outside the gene matches. The V gene's germline CDR1 is LNHDA and CDR2 SQIVND (reference sequence). CDR3 coding DNA: TGTGCCAGTAGTGACGGGACAGGGCGAAGAACTGAAGCTTTCTTT. Protein sequence: CASSDGTGRRTEAFF.

This chain uses TRBV25-1 with TRBJ2-2; 7 bases are shared with TRBD2. The CDR3 is 16 residues long. The junction had 8 bases not matched to a gene; V was cut back by 6 bases and J by 1 base. CDR1 is MGHDK, CDR2 SYGVNS, per germline. The CDR3 sequence: CASSGGLGLNTGELFF. The CDR3 nucleotides are TGTGCCAGCAGCGGGGGGTTAGGGTTGAACACCGGGGAGCTGTTTTTT.

The V call is TRBV4-2, the J call TRBJ2-1; D might be TRBD2 (5 bases). The germline CDR1 and CDR2 sequences are LGHNA and YNFKEQ. CDR3 length equals 16 residues. V lost 3 bases, J lost 2 bases, and 14 bases lay in between. CDR3 nucleotides: TGTGCCAGCAGCCAGGCCGCCGGGGTCGCCTACAATGAGCAGTTCTTC. As protein: CASSQAAGVAYNEQFF.

The rearrangement joins TRBV4-3 to TRBJ2-5, with 10 nucleotides matching TRBD2. The ends lost 0 bases at V and 4 bases at J; junction bases unmatched: 8. The CDR3 spans 17 residues. Per germline, CDR1 LGHNA and CDR2 YSLEER. The CDR3 loop reads CASSQDTERGGRETQYF. The CDR3 region has the DNA TGCGCCAGCAGCCAAGACACGGAGCGGGGGGGCCGAGAGACCCAGTACTTC.

The chain is built from TRBV3-1 (or the pseudogene TRBV3-2) and TRBJ2-7, with TRBD2 matching over 9 bases. The CDR3 is 17 residues long. CDR1 is LGHDT and CDR2 is YNNKEL in the germline V gene (reference sequence). The J segment lost 2 bases and the V segment lost 4 bases, leaving 12 bases of the junction unmatched. Here the CDR3 reads CASSPSLWAGGPYEQYF. DNA of the CDR3: TGTGCCAGCAGCCCTTCCTTATGGGCGGGGGGGCCCTACGAGCAGTACTTC.

This chain joins TRBV6-1 and TRBJ2-6; the D is unclear. This CDR3 region has 16 residues. Trimming removed 4 bases at V and 0 bases at J, with 10 bases between. The germline gives CDR1 MNHNS, CDR2 SASEGT. The CDR3, as DNA: TGTGCCAGCAGTGCACCTAGGAGCTCTGGGGCCAACGTCCTGACTTTC. The encoded protein is CASSAPRSSGANVLTF.

V usage is TRBV5-4 and J usage is TRBJ2-3; D is uncertain. This CDR3 has 14 residues. The germline V and J ends were trimmed by 4 bases and 2 bases, with 11 bases remaining between them. Looked up from germline, CDR1 is SGHNT and CDR2 is YYREEE (reference sequence). Written as DNA, the CDR3 is TGTGCCAGCAGCCCCCCCAAATACACAGATACGCAGTATTTT. Its protein is CASSPPKYTDTQYF.

The V and J genes are TRBV5-1 and TRBJ2-7, with no clear D. Deletions cut 4 bases from V and 3 bases from J, with 8 bases between. CDR1 is SGHRS, CDR2 YFSETQ, per germline. The CDR3 extends over 12 amino acids. The CDR3 loop reads CASSADIYEQYF. CDR3 DNA sequence: TGCGCCAGCAGCGCCGACATCTACGAGCAGTACTTC.

The DNA for the CDR3 is TGCGCCAGCAGCCGGGGTTCGGGGGAGTACGAGCAGTACTTC. It translates to CASSRGSGEYEQYF. This sequence joins TRBV4-3 and TRBJ2-7, with D possibly matching TRBD2 (6 bases). V lost 4 bases to trimming and J lost 4 bases, with 14 bases between them. The CDR3 sequence is 14 residues long. Looked up from germline, CDR1 is LGHNA and CDR2 is YSLEER.

J is TRBJ2-3 and V is TRBV27, with D possibly being TRBD1 (6 bases). The CDR3 is 12 residues long. V lost 5 bases and J 7 bases, leaving 10 bases between the germline ends. CDR1 and CDR2 from the germline V gene are MNHEY and SMNVEV (reference sequence). The CDR3 loop reads CASSRQDNTQYF. CDR3 bases: TGTGCCAGCAGTCGACAGGATAATACGCAGTATTTT.

This rearrangement joins TRBV5-1 to TRBJ2-1; D could derive from TRBD1 or TRBD2 (5 bases each). This CDR3 is 15 amino acids long. Trimming took off 3 bases at V and 3 bases at J, with 13 bases between the two ends. CDR1 SGHRS and CDR2 YFSETQ come from the germline V gene. CDR3 residues: CASSWDAEIYNEQFF. DNA for the CDR3: TGCGCCAGCAGCTGGGACGCGGAGATCTACAATGAGCAGTTCTTC.

Here the CDR3 reads CASSDRQGALGEQFF. DNA for the CDR3: TGTGCCAGCAGTGACAGACAGGGTGCCCTGGGTGAGCAGTTCTTC. The rearrangement uses TRBV25-1 and TRBJ2-1; 7 bases match TRBD1. This CDR3 spans 15 amino acids. Germline V gene sequence: CDR1 MGHDK, CDR2 SYGVNS. Losses at the gene ends were 3 bases for V and 9 bases for J; bases not matched to a gene: 11.

The gene calls are TRBV7-9 and TRBJ1-2; no reliable D call. V lost 3 bases to trimming and J lost 7 bases, with 9 bases between them. CDR3 length equals 12 residues. From germline, CDR1 is SEHNR and CDR2 FQNEAQ (reference sequence). This CDR3 reads CASSLEMGGYTF. CDR3 sequence (DNA): TGTGCCAGCAGCTTGGAGATGGGTGGCTACACCTTC.

The V gene is TRBV4-2, the J gene TRBJ2-7, with 7 bases lining up with TRBD1. V gave up 5 bases and J gave up 3 bases; unmatched junction bases: 7. This CDR3 has 14 residues. From germline, CDR1 is LGHNA and CDR2 YNFKEQ. The CDR3 loop is CASSDAGQDYEQYF. The DNA of the CDR3 is TGTGCCAGCAGCGATGCCGGACAGGACTACGAGCAGTACTTC.

This clone showed up just once. The rearrangement links TRBV6-5 to TRBJ1-2; no clear D gene. The length of the CDR3 is 11 residues. Germline CDR1 is MNHEY and CDR2 is SVGAGI. Trimming stripped 6 bases from V and 2 bases from J, with 4 bases between. CDR3 in amino acids: CASRENYGYTF. The DNA of the CDR3 is TGTGCCAGCAGAGAGAACTATGGCTACACCTTC.

The chain combines TRBV3-1 (or the pseudogene TRBV3-2) with TRBJ2-5; tentatively, D is TRBD1 or TRBD2 (5 bases each). This CDR3 spans 14 amino acids. Germline V lookup: CDR1 LGHDT, CDR2 YNNKEL (reference sequence). V lost 4 bases and J 1 base, leaving 10 bases between the germline ends. CDR3 protein: CASSRDVAQETQYF. The CDR3 DNA sequence: TGTGCCAGCAGCCGGGACGTAGCCCAAGAGACCCAGTACTTC.

The rearrangement links TRBV4-3 to TRBJ1-6, with a tentative D call TRBD1 (6 bases). The CDR3 sequence is 14 residues long. V lost 6 bases and J lost 8, with 14 bases in between. Germline CDR1 reads LGHNA; CDR2 reads YSLEER. DNA for the CDR3: TGCGCCAGCAGGTACCTAGGGGGGGATTCACCCCTCCACTTT. It encodes CASRYLGGDSPLHF.

CDR3 nucleotide sequence: TGTGCCAGCAGCCCGGAAGGGGGCCAGCCCCAGCATTTT. It is translated as CASSPEGGQPQHF. This sequence joins TRBV7-9 and TRBJ1-5; TRBD1 matches 7 bases. Germline V gene lookup returns CDR1 SEHNR and CDR2 FQNEAQ (reference sequence). Trimming at V came to 5 bases and at J to 7 bases, leaving 5 bases not matched to a gene. This CDR3 spans 13 amino acids.

This clone was found once. At the DNA level, this CDR3 is encoded by other sequences in the same sample as well. This sequence joins TRBV19 and TRBJ1-2; D unresolved. The CDR3 extends over 12 amino acids. Trimming took 6 bases from V and 2 from J, leaving 7 bases between them. Germline-derived CDR1 and CDR2 are LNHDA and SQIVND (reference sequence). The CDR3 nucleotides are TGTGCCAGTAGCCCCGGAAACTATGGCTACACCTTC. As protein: CASSPGNYGYTF.

The chain recombines TRBV27 with TRBJ1-5; D is perhaps TRBD1 (5 bases). The CDR3 runs 13 residues. Germline-derived CDR1 and CDR2 are MNHEY and SMNVEV (reference sequence). V was cut by 0 bases and J by 13 bases, with 13 bases left in between. The CDR3 region is CASSLSHTGLQHF. The CDR3 DNA follows: TGTGCCAGCAGTTTATCCCATACAGGACTTCAGCATTTT.

This rearrangement joins TRBV4-3 to TRBJ2-1, with TRBD1 as a possible D gene (5 bases). CDR1 is LGHNA and CDR2 is YSLEER in the germline V gene. This CDR3 has 13 amino acids. The germline V and J ends were trimmed by 0 bases and 11 bases, with 11 bases remaining between them. CDR3 bases: TGCGCCAGCAGCCAAGATCAAGGGGTAAAGCAGTTCTTC. Translated, it gives CASSQDQGVKQFF.

This sequence joins TRBV20-1 and TRBJ1-5; TRBD1 agrees at 7 bases. Germline loops: CDR1 DFQATT, CDR2 SNEGSKA (reference sequence). V gave up 3 bases and J gave up 0 bases; unmatched junction bases: 5. The CDR3 runs to 15 residues. The CDR3 here is CSASPGTASNQPQHF. The CDR3 coding sequence is TGCAGTGCTAGTCCCGGGACAGCTAGCAATCAGCCCCAGCATTTT.

Only one count was recorded for this clone. This CDR3 is CASSLRGESTNTEAFF. CDR3 nucleotides: TGCGCCAGCAGCTTAAGGGGGGAATCGACTAACACTGAAGCTTTCTTT. This rearrangement joins TRBV5-1 to TRBJ1-1, with D tentatively TRBD1 (6 bases). V was cut by 2 bases and J by 2 bases, with 16 bases left in between. The CDR3 is 16 amino acids. Germline CDR1 and CDR2: SGHRS and YFSETQ. The variable domain in full, with the rest retrieved from reference TRBV5-1 and TRBJ1-1, is KAGVTQTPRYLIKTRGQQVTLSCSPISGHRSVSWYQQTPGQGLQFLFEYFSETQRNKGNFPGRFSGRQFSNSRSEMNVSTLELGDSALYLCASSLRGESTNTEAFFGQGTRLTVV.

The V gene is TRBV6-5, the J gene TRBJ1-2, with 7 bases matching TRBD1. The V gene end was trimmed by 6 bases and the J gene end by 5 bases; junction bases not matched to a gene: 9. CDR3 size: 14 residues. The germline V gene has CDR1 MNHEY and CDR2 SVGAGI. CDR3 sequence reads: CASRPPGQRYGYTF. The CDR3 bases are TGTGCCAGCAGACCCCCGGGACAGAGATATGGCTACACCTTC.